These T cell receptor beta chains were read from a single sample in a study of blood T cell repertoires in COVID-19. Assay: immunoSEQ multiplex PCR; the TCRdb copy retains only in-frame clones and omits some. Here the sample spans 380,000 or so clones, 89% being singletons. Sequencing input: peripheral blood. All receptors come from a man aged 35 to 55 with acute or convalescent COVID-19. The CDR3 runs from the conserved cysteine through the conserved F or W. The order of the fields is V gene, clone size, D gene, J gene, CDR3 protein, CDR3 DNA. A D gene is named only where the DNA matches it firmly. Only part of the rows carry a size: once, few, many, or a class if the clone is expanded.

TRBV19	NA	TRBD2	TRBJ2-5	CASNHGRGETQYF	TGTGCCAGTAATCACGGGAGGGGAGAGACCCAGTACTTC
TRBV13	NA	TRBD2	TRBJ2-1	CASSGSWGGYNEQFF	TGTGCCAGCAGCGGAAGTTGGGGGGGATACAATGAGCAGTTCTTC
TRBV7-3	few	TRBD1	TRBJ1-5	CASSSGDRAQPQHF	TGTGCCAGCAGCTCCGGGGACAGGGCTCAGCCCCAGCATTTT
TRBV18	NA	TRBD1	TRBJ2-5	CASSPWRTGEETQYF	TGTGCCAGCTCACCATGGCGGACAGGGGAAGAGACCCAGTACTTC
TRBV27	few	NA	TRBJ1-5	CASSLRDSNQPQHF	TGTGCCAGCAGTTTGAGAGACTCCAATCAGCCCCAGCATTTT
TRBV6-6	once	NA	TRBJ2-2	CASTTSNTGELFF	TGTGCCAGTACAACCTCGAACACCGGGGAGCTGTTTTTT
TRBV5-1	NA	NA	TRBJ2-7	CASSFWQGSYEQYF	TGCGCCAGCAGCTTTTGGCAGGGTTCGTACGAGCAGTACTTC
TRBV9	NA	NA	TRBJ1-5	CASSADSFSNQPQHF	TGTGCCAGCAGCGCGGACTCCTTTAGCAATCAGCCCCAGCATTTT
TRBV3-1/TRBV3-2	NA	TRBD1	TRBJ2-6	CASSQEIGRGIFGANVLTF	TGTGCCAGCAGCCAAGAAATCGGCAGGGGGATTTTTGGGGCCAACGTCCTGACTTTC
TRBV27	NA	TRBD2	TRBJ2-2	CASTRGGRAGELFF	TGTGCCAGCACTCGGGGAGGGCGCGCCGGGGAGCTGTTTTTT
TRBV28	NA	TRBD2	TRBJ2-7	CASSPPVLAGAEQYF	TGTGCCAGCAGTCCCCCGGTGCTAGCGGGAGCCGAGCAGTACTTC
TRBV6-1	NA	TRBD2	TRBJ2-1	CASSEARTSGRFRVNEQFF	TGTGCCAGCAGTGAAGCGAGGACTAGCGGGAGATTCAGGGTCAATGAGCAGTTCTTC
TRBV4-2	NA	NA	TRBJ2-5	CASSQDAGLAETQYF	TGTGCCAGCAGCCAAGACGCCGGCCTAGCGGAGACCCAGTACTTC
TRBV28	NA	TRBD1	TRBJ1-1	CASRTPGQGQEAFF	TGTGCCAGCAGAACCCCGGGACAGGGGCAAGAAGCTTTCTTT
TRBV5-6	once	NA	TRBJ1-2	CASRLDLQGSDYGYTF	TGTGCCAGCAGGTTAGATCTACAGGGATCTGACTATGGCTACACCTTC
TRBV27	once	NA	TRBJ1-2	CASSPSGTFYGYTF	TGTGCCAGCAGTCCCTCGGGGACATTCTATGGCTACACCTTC
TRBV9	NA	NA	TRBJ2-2	CASSVTGANTGELFF	TGTGCCAGCAGCGTTACCGGGGCGAACACCGGGGAGCTGTTTTTT
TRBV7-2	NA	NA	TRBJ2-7	CASSLEAGPLYEQYF	TGTGCCAGCAGCTTAGAAGCGGGTCCCCTCTACGAGCAGTACTTC
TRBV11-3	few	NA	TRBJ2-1	CASSGQTYNEQFF	TGTGCCAGCAGCGGACAGACTTACAATGAGCAGTTCTTC
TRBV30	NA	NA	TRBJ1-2	CAWSGGNGFYGYTF	TGTGCCTGGAGTGGAGGGAACGGTTTTTATGGCTACACCTTC
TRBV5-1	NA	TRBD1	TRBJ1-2	CASSFQHRGDGYTF	TGCGCCAGCAGCTTCCAACACAGGGGGGATGGCTACACCTTC
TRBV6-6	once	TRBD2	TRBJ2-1	CASKQTSGGANEQFF	TGTGCCAGCAAGCAGACTAGCGGGGGGGCCAATGAGCAGTTCTTC
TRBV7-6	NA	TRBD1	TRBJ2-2	CASTPYGTGGVTGELFF	TGTGCCAGCACCCCTTACGGGACAGGGGGCGTCACCGGGGAGCTGTTTTTT
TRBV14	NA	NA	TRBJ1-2	CASSLGRTNGYGYTF	TGTGCCAGCAGCCTTGGACGGACAAACGGCTATGGCTACACCTTC
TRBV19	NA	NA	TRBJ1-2	CASTLSQDGGYGYTF	TGTGCCAGTACTCTCTCCCAGGACGGGGGCTATGGCTACACCTTC
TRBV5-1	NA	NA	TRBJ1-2	CASSLAIGGEGGYTF	TGCGCCAGCAGCTTGGCCATAGGGGGGGAAGGAGGCTACACCTTC
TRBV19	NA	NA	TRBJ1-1	CASSPRQWGNTEAFF	TGTGCCAGTAGTCCGCGACAGTGGGGGAACACTGAAGCTTTCTTT
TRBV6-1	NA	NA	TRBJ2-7	CASSEQGPHEQYF	TGTGCCAGCAGTGAACAGGGGCCGCACGAGCAGTACTTC
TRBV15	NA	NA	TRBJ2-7	CATSNFDEQYF	TGTGCCACCAGCAATTTCGACGAGCAGTACTTC
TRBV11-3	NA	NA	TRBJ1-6	CASSLGPGSPLHF	TGTGCCAGCAGCTTAGGGCCGGGATCACCCCTCCACTTT
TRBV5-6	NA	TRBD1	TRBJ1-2	CASSLQGKGHGYTF	TGTGCCAGCAGCCTACAGGGGAAAGGTCATGGCTACACCTTC
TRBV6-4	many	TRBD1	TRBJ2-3	CASSDSAGGADTQYF	TGTGCCAGCAGTGACTCGGCAGGGGGCGCAGATACGCAGTATTTT
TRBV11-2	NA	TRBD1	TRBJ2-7	CASSPNRGYEQYF	TGTGCCAGCAGCCCCAACAGGGGGTACGAGCAGTACTTC
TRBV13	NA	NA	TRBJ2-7	CASSSKSSYEQYF	TGTGCCAGCAGCTCTAAAAGCTCCTACGAGCAGTACTTC
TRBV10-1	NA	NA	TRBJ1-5	CASSRSPLRAYNQPQHF	TGCGCCAGCAGTCGGAGCCCTCTGCGAGCCTACAATCAGCCCCAGCATTTT
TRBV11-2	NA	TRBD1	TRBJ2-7	CASSHRDRGLTYEQYF	TGTGCCAGCAGCCACCGGGACAGGGGACTCACCTACGAGCAGTACTTC
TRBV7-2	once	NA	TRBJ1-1	CASSLGSGHGAFF	TGTGCCAGCAGCTTAGGGTCAGGCCATGGGGCTTTCTTT
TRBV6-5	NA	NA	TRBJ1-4	CASSYSGDSVWGKLFF	TGTGCCAGCAGTTACTCTGGGGACTCGGTCTGGGGAAAACTGTTTTTT
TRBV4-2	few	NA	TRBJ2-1	CASSQERSDSYNEQFF	TGTGCCAGCAGCCAGGAGCGCAGCGACTCCTACAATGAGCAGTTCTTC
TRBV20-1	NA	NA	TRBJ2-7	CSASTREPYEQYF	TGCAGTGCTAGTACGCGGGAACCCTACGAGCAGTACTTC
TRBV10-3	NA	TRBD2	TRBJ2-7	CAISAFGGTGVQRGSEQYF	TGTGCCATCAGCGCCTTTGGAGGCACGGGAGTACAGCGGGGGAGCGAGCAGTACTTC
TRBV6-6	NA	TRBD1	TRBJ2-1	CASSDGQARNEQFF	TGTGCCAGCAGTGACGGACAGGCGCGGAATGAGCAGTTCTTC
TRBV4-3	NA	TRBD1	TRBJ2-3	CASSQAPTGGDTQYF	TGCGCCAGCAGCCAGGCCCCAACAGGGGGGGATACGCAGTATTTT
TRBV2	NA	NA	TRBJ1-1	CASSERAMVTEAFF	TGTGCCAGCAGTGAACGCGCGATGGTGACTGAAGCTTTCTTT
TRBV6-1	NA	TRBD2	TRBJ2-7	CASSGLTSGYAYEQYF	TGTGCCAGCAGTGGCCTGACTAGCGGGTACGCCTACGAGCAGTACTTC
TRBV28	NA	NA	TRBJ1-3	CASSSPGNTIYF	TGTGCCAGCAGTTCCCCGGGAAACACCATATATTTT
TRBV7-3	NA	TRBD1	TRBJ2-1	CASSRGQGASNEQFF	TGTGCCAGCAGCCGTGGACAGGGGGCCAGCAATGAGCAGTTCTTC
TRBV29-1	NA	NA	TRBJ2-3	CSVEISGEPTDTQYF	TGCAGCGTTGAGATTTCCGGAGAGCCCACAGATACGCAGTATTTT
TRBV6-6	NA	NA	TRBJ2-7	CASSYSRQGEQYF	TGTGCCAGCAGTTACTCGAGGCAGGGCGAGCAGTACTTC
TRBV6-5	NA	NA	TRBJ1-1	CASSHGQLSPEAFF	TGTGCCAGCAGTCACGGACAGCTAAGTCCTGAAGCTTTCTTT
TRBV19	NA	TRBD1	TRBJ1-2	CASSMGPSGQGIHGYTF	TGTGCCAGTAGCATGGGCCCTTCGGGACAGGGGATCCATGGCTACACCTTC
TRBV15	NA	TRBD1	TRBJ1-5	CATSRGLGTGLQPQHF	TGTGCCACCAGCAGAGGATTAGGGACAGGCCTTCAGCCCCAGCATTTT
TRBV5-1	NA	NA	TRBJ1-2	CASSLGQTGGYTF	TGCGCCAGCAGCTTGGGACAGACCGGCGGCTACACCTTC
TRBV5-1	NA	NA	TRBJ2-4	CASSLGAGRVDLAKNIQYF	TGCGCCAGCAGCTTGGGTGCGGGGCGCGTAGATCTAGCCAAAAACATTCAGTACTTC
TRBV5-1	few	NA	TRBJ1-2	CASRGGSNYGYTF	TGCGCCAGCAGAGGCGGCTCTAACTATGGCTACACCTTC
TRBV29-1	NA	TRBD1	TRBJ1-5	CSVGPEGTDIGAQHF	TGCAGCGTTGGCCCGGAAGGGACAGATATTGGAGCCCAGCATTTT
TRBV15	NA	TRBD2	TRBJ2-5	CATSKRSGSRSETQYF	TGTGCCACCAGCAAACGAAGCGGGAGTAGATCGGAGACCCAGTACTTC